These 24 T cell receptor beta chains were sequenced from one sample in a study of control samples from healthy donors and cancer patients (dated by TCRdb to between 2020 and 2021). The library came from the immunoSEQ multiplex PCR assay. As stored in TCRdb, this immuneACCESS dataset retains in-frame rearrangements with V and J assigned. A fraction of the clones does not appear; measured against another copy, unresolved V genes explain less than half of the discrepancy, and the remainder lacks a known reason. The sample table contains approximately 150,000 clones; only one count was recorded for about 91% of them. Jointly, the top ten make up approximately 3.4% of the sample. The material sequenced was blood. These TCRs come from a man aged 25 to 45 in good health.

This chain links TRBV15 with TRBJ1-1; 9 positions agree with TRBD1. The V gene's germline CDR1 is LNHNV and CDR2 YYDKDF (reference sequence). With 5 bases clipped from V and 4 bases from J, the junction kept 8 bases outside the gene matches. CDR3 length equals 15 residues. CDR3 nucleotides: TGTGCCACCAGCGGGGGACAGGGTTTTGGCACTGAAGCTTTCTTT. Translated, it gives CATSGGQGFGTEAFF.

The rearrangement joins TRBV28 to TRBJ1-5, with TRBD1 matching over 7 bases. This CDR3 has 13 amino acids. Germline V gene data show CDR1 as MDHEN and CDR2 as SYDVKM. With 6 bases clipped from V and 4 bases from J, the junction kept 3 bases outside the gene matches. The CDR3 sequence is CASSPTGNQPQHF. CDR3 bases: TGTGCCAGCAGCCCGACAGGGAATCAGCCCCAGCATTTT.

V gene TRBV2 combines with J gene TRBJ2-3; D is perhaps TRBD1 or TRBD2 (5 bases each). The CDR3 is 14 residues long. With 2 bases removed from V and 6 bases from J, the gap between germline ends came to 12 bases. From germline, CDR1 is SNHLY and CDR2 FYNNEI. The CDR3 loop is CASSELGDLDTQYF. CDR3 coding DNA: TGTGCCAGCAGTGAATTGGGGGACCTGGATACGCAGTATTTT.

This clone was observed a few times. The chain joins TRBV10-1 to TRBJ2-7; no clear D gene. Germline V CDR1 and CDR2: WNHNN, SYGVQD (reference sequence). Trimming shortened V by 4 bases and J by 2 bases, and 9 bases separated the two germline ends. The CDR3 spans 13 residues. The CDR3 DNA reads TGCGCCAGCAGTGCCCTGGACCCCTACGAGCAGTACTTC. Its translation: CASSALDPYEQYF.

The genes are TRBV6-6 and TRBJ1-5, with 7 bases that match TRBD1. This CDR3 spans 16 amino acids. The junction had 7 bases not matched to a gene; V was cut back by 1 base and J by 4 bases. Germline V gives CDR1 MNHNY, CDR2 SVGAGI (reference sequence). DNA of the CDR3: TGTGCCAGCAGTTACTGGGACCAGGGGGGAAATCAGCCCCAGCATTTT. Translated: CASSYWDQGGNQPQHF.

The genes are TRBV19 and TRBJ1-4; weak D call: TRBD1 (6 bases). CDR3 size: 15 residues. V dropped 3 bases and J dropped 0 bases, with 8 bases sitting between them. The germline gives CDR1 LNHDA, CDR2 SQIVND (reference sequence). The CDR3, as DNA: TGTGCCAGTAGTATCAGGACAGCAACTAATGAAAAACTGTTTTTT. Translating it yields CASSIRTATNEKLFF. The complete variable domain, with remaining parts taken from reference TRBV19 and TRBJ1-4, reads DGGITQSPKYLFRKEGQNVTLSCEQNLNHDAMYWYRQDPGQGLRLIYYSQIVNDFQKGDIAEGYSVSREKKESFPLTVTSAQKNPTAFYLCASSIRTATNEKLFFGSGTQLSVL.

This clone was picked up a small number of times. This rearrangement joins TRBV9 to TRBJ1-1, with TRBD1 matching over 9 bases. Germline V gene sequence: CDR1 SGDLS, CDR2 YYNGEE. V lost 0 bases to trimming and J lost 11 bases; unmatched junction nucleotides: 11. This CDR3 is built from 15 residues. CDR3 in amino acids: CASSVAAGTGRHAFF. CDR3 coding DNA: TGTGCCAGCAGCGTAGCCGCGGGGACAGGGCGTCATGCTTTCTTT.

This chain connects TRBV6-5 to TRBJ1-1; D possibly corresponds to TRBD1 (6 bases). The V and J ends lost 10 bases and 1 base respectively, with 16 bases between them. CDR3 length equals 14 residues. The germline V gene has CDR1 MNHEY and CDR2 SVGAGI. The CDR3 loop reads CATAKDRSNTEAFF. CDR3 nucleotide sequence: TGTGCCACCGCCAAAGACAGGTCGAACACTGAAGCTTTCTTT.

This clone was picked up a small number of times. The chain combines TRBV23-1 with TRBJ1-4, with D perhaps TRBD1 (5 bases). TRBV23-1 is identified as an open reading frame with a role that is uncertain. The CDR3 length is 18 residues. V was pared by 3 bases and J by 0 bases, with 17 bases between. Here the CDR3 DNA reads TGCGCCAGCAGTCAGCCGGACAAGTACCTTGCAACTAATGAAAAACTGTTTTTT. Protein sequence: CASSQPDKYLATNEKLFF.

The chain employs TRBV11-2 and TRBJ2-2, with D possibly matching TRBD1 (6 bases). V was pared by 6 bases and J by 3 bases, with 11 bases between. CDR1 SGHAT and CDR2 FQNNGV come from the germline V gene. The CDR3 runs to 14 residues. The CDR3 spells CASRPNRDTGELFF. The CDR3 DNA sequence: TGTGCCAGCAGACCCAACAGGGACACCGGGGAGCTGTTTTTT.

The J gene is TRBJ1-2, the V gene TRBV7-9; 7 bases map to TRBD1. The length of the CDR3 is 14 residues. J lost 1 base, V lost 4 bases, and 3 bases had no gene match. Germline CDR1 reads SEHNR; CDR2 reads FQNEAQ (reference sequence). Here the CDR3 reads CASSSGQLNYGYTF. Written as DNA, the CDR3 is TGTGCCAGCAGCTCGGGACAGCTTAACTATGGCTACACCTTC. The full variable domain, completed using reference TRBV7-9 and TRBJ1-2, is DTGVSQNPRHKITKRGQNVTFRCDPISEHNRLYWYRQTLGQGPEFLTYFQNEAQLEKSRLLSDRFSAERPKGSFSTLEIQRTEQGDSAMYLCASSSGQLNYGYTFGSGTRLTVV.

The chain is built from TRBV5-4 and TRBJ2-6; maybe TRBD1 (7 bases). This CDR3 comprises 16 residues. CDR1 SGHNT and CDR2 YYREEE come from the germline V gene (reference sequence). Trimming stripped 4 bases from V and 0 bases from J, with 11 bases between. CDR3 sequence reads: CASSPRGVSGANVLTF. The DNA for the CDR3 is TGTGCCAGCAGCCCCAGGGGGGTCTCTGGGGCCAACGTCCTGACTTTC.

This chain joins TRBV19 and TRBJ1-1, with D possibly TRBD1 on 5 matching bases. Germline V gives CDR1 LNHDA, CDR2 SQIVND (reference sequence). The CDR3 runs 15 residues. V gave up 3 bases and J gave up 1 base, with 12 bases separating them. The CDR3 nucleotides read TGTGCCAGTAGTATTCAAGACAGCTGGAACACTGAAGCTTTCTTT. It codes for CASSIQDSWNTEAFF. Variable domain in full (rest from reference TRBV19 and TRBJ1-1): DGGITQSPKYLFRKEGQNVTLSCEQNLNHDAMYWYRQDPGQGLRLIYYSQIVNDFQKGDIAEGYSVSREKKESFPLTVTSAQKNPTAFYLCASSIQDSWNTEAFFGQGTRLTVV.

The chain has TRBV19 and TRBJ1-1, with a tentative D call TRBD1 (5 bases). The CDR3 has 14 residues. Germline CDR1 LNHDA, CDR2 SQIVND (reference sequence). The ends were cut back, 3 bases at V and 4 bases at J, with 12 bases in the middle. CDR3 protein: CASSIRGGRTEAFF. CDR3 nucleotides: TGTGCCAGTAGTATTAGGGGTGGGCGCACTGAAGCTTTCTTT.

The chain is built from TRBV19 and TRBJ2-7; 9 nucleotides align to TRBD1. The V gene's germline CDR1 is LNHDA and CDR2 SQIVND (reference sequence). This CDR3 contains 15 residues. The V and J ends lost 4 bases and 5 bases, in that order; junction bases with no gene match: 9. The CDR3 DNA is TGTGCCAGTAGTAAAAACAGGGGGCGTCGGGACGAGCAGTACTTC. Residues: CASSKNRGRRDEQYF. Full variable domain (missing parts from reference TRBV19 and TRBJ2-7): DGGITQSPKYLFRKEGQNVTLSCEQNLNHDAMYWYRQDPGQGLRLIYYSQIVNDFQKGDIAEGYSVSREKKESFPLTVTSAQKNPTAFYLCASSKNRGRRDEQYFGPGTRLTVT.

The genes are TRBV7-8 and TRBJ1-2; the match to TRBD1 covers 11 bases. The CDR3 loop spans 16 amino acids. Germline values: CDR1 SGHVS, CDR2 FQNEAQ. Trimming at V came to 2 bases and at J to 3 bases, leaving 5 bases not matched to a gene. CDR3 nucleotide sequence: TGTGCCAGCAGCTTATACGGACAGGGGGCTCACTATGGCTACACCTTC. It is translated as CASSLYGQGAHYGYTF. The entire variable domain, with the rest obtained from reference TRBV7-8 and TRBJ1-2, is as follows: GAGVSQSPRYKVAKRGQDVALRCDPISGHVSLFWYQQALGQGPEFLTYFQNEAQLDKSGLPSDRFFAERPEGSVSTLKIQRTQQEDSAVYLCASSLYGQGAHYGYTFGSGTRLTVV.

The chain has TRBV7-2 and TRBJ2-1, with 9 bases identical to TRBD2. The CDR3 is 15 residues long. Germline CDR1 reads SGHTA; CDR2 reads FQGNSA. V trimming: 5 bases; J trimming: 9 bases; junction bases outside the gene matches: 11. The CDR3 is CASSPLAGGAGEQFF. The DNA for the CDR3 is TGTGCCAGCAGCCCCCTCGCGGGGGGGGCCGGTGAGCAGTTCTTC.

This chain connects TRBV9 to TRBJ1-6; TRBD1 might be the D (5 bases). The length of the CDR3 is 15 residues. V dropped 1 base and J dropped 7 bases, with 12 bases sitting between them. Germline assignment: CDR1 SGDLS and CDR2 YYNGEE. CDR3 DNA: TGTGCCAGCAGCGTATCAGGGAGCGGGAATTCACCCCTCCACTTT. As protein: CASSVSGSGNSPLHF.

The J gene is TRBJ1-1, the V gene TRBV30, with D possibly TRBD1 on 6 matching bases. Germline CDR1 is GTSNPN and CDR2 is SVGIG (reference sequence). The CDR3 consists of 16 residues. V was clipped by 3 bases and J by 4 bases, with 21 bases between them. CDR3 loop: CAWRQGGGGGRTEAFF. The CDR3 DNA is TGTGCCTGGAGACAGGGAGGAGGCGGGGGACGCACTGAAGCTTTCTTT.

This clone was recorded once. This rearrangement joins TRBV3-1 (or the pseudogene TRBV3-2) to TRBJ1-2, with D possibly matching TRBD1 (6 bases). This CDR3 comprises 15 residues. Deletions cut 5 bases from V and 4 bases from J, with 17 bases between. CDR1 LGHDT and CDR2 YNNKEL come from the germline V gene (reference sequence). This CDR3 reads CASSARVGAPYGYTF. In nucleotides, the CDR3 is TGTGCCAGCAGCGCCCGGGTGGGGGCCCCCTATGGCTACACCTTC.

The chain links TRBV6-1 to TRBJ1-1; possible D gene TRBD1, 5 bases. The germline V and J ends were trimmed by 2 bases and 0 bases, with 13 bases remaining between them. The germline CDR1 and CDR2 sequences are MNHNS and SASEGT. The CDR3 runs to 16 residues. CDR3 sequence: CASSEWDGGLNTEAFF. The CDR3 DNA sequence: TGTGCCAGCAGTGAATGGGACGGGGGTTTGAACACTGAAGCTTTCTTT.

The gene calls are TRBV7-8 and TRBJ1-1; 11 bases align to TRBD1. With V trimmed by 2 bases and J by 4 bases, 3 bases remained unmatched. CDR1 and CDR2 from the germline V gene are SGHVS and FQNEAQ. This CDR3 is 15 amino acids long. The CDR3 here is CASSLSGTGGTEAFF. The CDR3 DNA follows: TGTGCCAGCAGCTTATCCGGGACAGGGGGCACTGAAGCTTTCTTT.

The V and J genes are TRBV30 and TRBJ2-5, with D unclear. In germline, CDR1 is GTSNPN, CDR2 SVGIG (reference sequence). The CDR3 loop spans 12 amino acids. V was pared by 0 bases and J by 5 bases, with 7 bases between. The CDR3 nucleotides read TGTGCCTGGAGTGTGAAAGGGGAGACCCAGTACTTC. It is translated as CAWSVKGETQYF. Based on the CDR3 plus reference TRBV30 and TRBJ2-5, the full variable domain is SQTIHQWPATLVQPVGSPLSLECTVEGTSNPNLYWYRQAAGRGLQLLFYSVGIGQISSEVPQNLSASRPQDRQFILSSKKLLLSDSGFYLCAWSVKGETQYFGPGTRLLVL.

The V call is TRBV3-1 (or the pseudogene TRBV3-2), the J call TRBJ1-4; D possibly corresponds to TRBD1 (6 bases). Germline values: CDR1 LGHDT, CDR2 YNNKEL (reference sequence). V gave up 5 bases and J gave up 9 bases, with 13 bases separating them. The CDR3 runs 13 residues. CDR3 nucleotide sequence: TGTGCCAGCAGCGCATCACAGGGCCAAAAACTGTTTTTT. Amino acids: CASSASQGQKLFF.